This section outlines one TCR beta chain sequence together with its context. Its specificity is unknown. A much larger clone is a single base away; this may be a read error. The data belong to a study of tumor and adjacent non-tumor tissue in lung cancer. RNA was extracted from bulk tissue without any cell sorting. This non-tumor lung sample came from over 3 cm beyond the tumor edge. Whole-study results and caveats: Significantly higher TCR diversity was found in tumor than normal lung. Patients with more diverse tumor TCRs had worse survival.

Trimming cost V 2 bases and J 1 base, with 14 bases left between them. Germline assignment: CDR1 GTSNPN and CDR2 SVGIG (reference sequence). CDR3 size: 15 residues. A modified ARM-PCR protocol with three rounds of nested PCR amplified TCRbeta. MiXCR was run by TCRdb on the multiplex PCR reads, yielding one entry per CDR3 protein. The table lists approximately 100,000 distinct CDR3 sequences, about 62% of them singletons. The chain recombines TRBV30 with TRBJ1-1; D possibly corresponds to TRBD1 (5 bases). This receptor was obtained from a man aged 30 to 45 with non-small cell lung cancer. The material sequenced was distant non-tumor lung tissue. Here the CDR3 DNA reads TGTGCCTGGAGTTTCGCCGGGGCCGGGAACACTGAAGCTTTCTTT. Its translation is CAWSFAGAGNTEAFF.